A selection of T cell receptor beta chains follows, all from one sample in a study of T cell repertoires in cytomegalovirus infection. For these receptors, no antigen is known. One entry per CDR3 protein, called by TCRdb with MiXCR from the reads. This sample has about 770,000 distinct CDR3 sequences, with under 35% found just once. Material: cultured CD8+ T cells from PBMCs, obtained from culture after CMV antigen stimulation. The receptors come from a human donor in good health (CMV status not recorded). Some clones in this sample may be carry-over from other donors' samples. CDR3s include the opening cysteine and the closing phenylalanine or tryptophan. Size is stated for part of the rows, as once, few or many counts, or as a class when the clone is expanded.

>15|TRBV19|.
CASSTDREGTYEQYF
>16|TRBV7-6|few
CASSLASQGPYLEAFF
>15|TRBV6-2/TRBV6-3|.
CASSFLGEAADTQYF
>15|TRBV4-1|.
CASSLQAIGGETQYF
>13|TRBV5-4|.
CASTGQGLAEAFF
>14|TRBV20-1|few
CSASDRSSGNTIYF
>12|TRBV7-9|many
CASSDRYQPQHF
>18|TRBV10-3|.
CAISESTTGGLTNYGYTF
>15|TRBV18|.
CASSPVGTIDNEQFF
>14|TRBV7-9|few
CASSSRRVGTEAFF
>15|TRBV19|once
CASTPGTDPSYEQYF
>14|TRBV7-9|.
CASSLEIPNYGYTF
>15|TRBV7-9|many
CASSLPRTGLNEQFF
>16|TRBV7-6|many
CASSLGRMGGNTEAFF
>16|TRBV7-2|many
CASTLRGKKGWETQYF
>16|TRBV12-3/TRBV12-4|many
CASSLVGGSRDTEAFF
>16|TRBV27|.
CASSSLPGRGDNEQFF
>18|TRBV6-1|.
CASSEIVGDRSENTEAFF
>17|TRBV6-2/TRBV6-3|many
CASSYYSGLGQNTEAFF
>13|TRBV10-3|few
CAITPELGYGYTF
>15|TRBV6-1|.
CASSLDRPTYNEQFF
>14|TRBV6-5|.
CASSYSSNSYEQYF
>12|TRBV6-1|once
CASSERTGADTF
>14|TRBV28|few
CASSLSGRPGELFF
>16|TRBV27|.
CASRTSMGHRHTEAFF
>16|TRBV11-2|medium-sized
CASSYSGGPSYNEQFF
>13|TRBV5-3|.
CASSLELATEAFF
>17|TRBV2|.
CASSEALTGNNNYGYTF
>17|TRBV5-6|few
CASSWTGGSSRTDTQYF
>14|TRBV7-3|.
CASSAGTGFHVQYF
>15|TRBV12-3/TRBV12-4|many
CASSRTDRVNEKLFF
>16|TRBV7-9|.
CASSSGSGTNTGELFF
>17|TRBV4-1|.
CASSQGAMGAKGSPLHF
>13|TRBV7-9|many
CASSSYSGTEAFF
>15|TRBV6-4|few
CASSTARSGANVLTF
>14|TRBV7-8|many
CASSLADGDGELFF
>16|TRBV7-6|many
CASSLAGSEGTDTQYF
>14|TRBV28|.
CASSSLSANSPLHF
>12|TRBV14|.
CASSQGGGTQFF
>19|TRBV20-1|.
CSARARDRGRGRGQETQYF
>14|TRBV12-5|few
CASGFGEGGDGYTF
>14|TRBV7-9|once
CASSSGPGADGYTF
>15|TRBV7-8|many
CASSARHVSNQPQHF
>13|TRBV29-1|.
CSARLAGRYEQFF
>13|TRBV7-9|many
CASGSWRAGELFF
>14|TRBV12-3/TRBV12-4|.
CASSFKGGREKLFF
>15|TRBV7-8|many
CASSSWTSGGSEGYF
>15|TRBV7-7|few
CASSLADSLQETQYF
>15|TRBV20-1|.
CSATRLAGSSYEQYF
>15|TRBV5-1|.
CASSWTGAGTDTQYF